The subject of this entry is one T cell receptor beta chain. These data come from a study of beta chain features in type 1 diabetes. The wider study: Examination covered fewer than 110 million sorted cells spanning all samples.

Sequencing targeted expressed TCRB transcripts, as all isolated RNA had been reverse transcribed. Repertoires were generated with immunoSEQ multiplex PCR, while TCRdb's copy carries only in-frame clones and drops some. The table shows fewer than 45,000 clones, with 50% to 75% occurring only once. This CDR3 spans 15 amino acids. Germline V lookup: CDR1 SGHDT, CDR2 YYEEEE. V trimming: 3 bases; J trimming: 6 bases; junction bases outside the gene matches: 10. This clonotype was obtained from a woman in her 30s in good health. This chain links TRBV5-6 with TRBJ2-3; 7 positions match TRBD2. The sample comprised Tregs from blood. In nucleotides, the CDR3 is TGTGCCAGCAGCTACGGACTAGTTCTTCCCGATACGCAGTATTTT. It yields the protein CASSYGLVLPDTQYF.